The TCR beta chain under discussion was sequenced for a study of blood T cell repertoires in COVID-19. In the study overall: Italy, Spain and the United States were the sources of the convalescent and acute COVID-19 samples.

The V gene end was trimmed by 7 bases and the J gene end by 0 bases; junction bases not matched to a gene: 2. Germline V gene data show CDR1 as MDHEN and CDR2 as SYDVKM. This CDR3 region has 15 residues. In the original analysis: Researchers report that nucleated cell counts were estimated from reference gene primer amplification. The data were produced by immunoSEQ multiplex PCR, yet TCRdb's version contains in-frame clones alone and is incomplete. That table furnishes V, J and clone size, whereas the DNA furnished D and trimming. Among 200,000 to 250,000 clones listed, roughly 82% were seen once. The clonotype was recovered from an elderly man with acute or convalescent COVID-19. Sequenced sample: peripheral blood. This sequence joins TRBV28 and TRBJ2-6; 8 bases fit TRBD2. The CDR3 DNA reads TGTGCCAGCACCGGGGGGGCCTCTGGGGCCAACGTCCTGACTTTC. Translation: CASTGGASGANVLTF.